Listed below are T cell receptor beta chains from one sample, sequenced in a study of shared clonotypes between healthy human individuals. TCRdb's table, derived via immunoSEQ multiplex PCR, lists solely in-frame clones and lacks some. The data show 1,100,000 or so clones, 70% to 80% seen once. The specimen was memory CD4+ T cells from PBMCs. These receptors were obtained from a man younger than 30 in good health. Some clones in this sample may be carry-over from other donors' samples. CDR3s leave out the opening cysteine and the closing phenylalanine or tryptophan.

cdr3_length j_call v_call cdr3_aa
14 TRBJ2-7 TRBV4-1 ASSQAGTSGRYEQY
11 TRBJ1-5 TRBV2 ASTSRKLQPQH
13 TRBJ1-4 TRBV28 ASSSPGAAEGKLF
13 TRBJ1-4 TRBV28 ASSYPGGGNEKLF
12 TRBJ2-7 TRBV2 ASIPDREYYEQY
12 TRBJ2-7 TRBV23-1 ASSRSQGTYEQY
13 TRBJ2-7 TRBV9 ASSPSRDTFYEQY
16 TRBJ2-7 TRBV7-9 ASSPPGLADGSSYEQY
13 TRBJ2-1 TRBV11-2 ASGGVAGKYNEQF
13 TRBJ2-7 TRBV6-5 ASSYSKATSYEQY
10 TRBJ2-3 TRBV6-5 ASRNLDRAPY
12 TRBJ1-1 TRBV5-1 ASSFSSGSTEAF
13 TRBJ1-4 TRBV28 ASSLYGTGGEKLF
11 TRBJ1-2 TRBV7-2 ASSFGQVYGYT